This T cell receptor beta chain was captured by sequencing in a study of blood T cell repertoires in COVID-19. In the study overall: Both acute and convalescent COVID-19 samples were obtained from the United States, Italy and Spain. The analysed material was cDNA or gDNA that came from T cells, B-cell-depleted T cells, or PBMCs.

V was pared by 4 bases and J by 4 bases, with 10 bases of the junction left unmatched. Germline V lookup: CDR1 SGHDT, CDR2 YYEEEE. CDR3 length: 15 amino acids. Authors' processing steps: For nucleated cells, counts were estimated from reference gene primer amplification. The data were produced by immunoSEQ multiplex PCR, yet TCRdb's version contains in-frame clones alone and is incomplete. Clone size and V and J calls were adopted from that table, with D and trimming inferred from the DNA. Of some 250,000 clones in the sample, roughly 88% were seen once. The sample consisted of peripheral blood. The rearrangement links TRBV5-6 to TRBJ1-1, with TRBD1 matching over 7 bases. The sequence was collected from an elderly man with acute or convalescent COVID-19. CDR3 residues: CASSTTRGLGTEAFF. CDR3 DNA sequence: TGTGCCAGCAGCACTACAAGGGGGCTCGGCACTGAAGCTTTCTTT.